These T cell receptor beta chains were read from a single sample in a study of blood T cell repertoires in COVID-19. Sequencing used immunoSEQ multiplex PCR; TCRdb keeps in-frame clones, though not all of them. The sample holds 140,000 or so clones, around 86% seen once. Source material: peripheral blood. The receptor source for this set is a woman older than 75 with acute or convalescent COVID-19. Each CDR3 is given with its conserved first and last residue. The D gene is left open where the match is weak. Clone sizes are given selectively: once, few, many, or a class where the clone is expanded.

v_call	d_call	cdr3_length	clone_size	j_call	cdr3_nt	cdr3_aa
TRBV5-1	TRBD1	15	-	TRBJ2-2	TGCGCCAGCAGCTTATCACAGGGGAGCACCGGGGAGCTGTTTTTT	CASSLSQGSTGELFF
TRBV28	-	15	-	TRBJ1-5	TGTGCCAGCAGTTCGGGGCAGGGGAGAGGTCAGCCCCAGCATTTT	CASSSGQGRGQPQHF
TRBV27	-	15	once	TRBJ1-5	TGTGCCAGCAGTTTCTCCAGGTGGTCGAGTCAGCCCCAGCATTTT	CASSFSRWSSQPQHF
TRBV27	-	13	-	TRBJ1-5	TGTGCCAGCAGTTACGGGGGATACCAGCCCCAGCATTTT	CASSYGGYQPQHF
TRBV5-4	-	17	-	TRBJ2-7	TGTGCCAGCAGCAGAGCCCCGGGACGGACAGCCCTCTCCGAGCAGTACTTC	CASSRAPGRTALSEQYF
TRBV18	-	14	-	TRBJ1-1	TGTGCCAGCTCACCCCTACAGGGTAGGACTGAAGCTTTCTTT	CASSPLQGRTEAFF
TRBV11-2	TRBD1	15	-	TRBJ1-1	TGTGCCAGCAGTTGGTCCGGGACAGGGGCTCTTGAAGCTTTCTTT	CASSWSGTGALEAFF
TRBV2	-	12	-	TRBJ1-1	TGTGCCAGCAGACATACAGGGACTGAAGCTTTCTTT	CASRHTGTEAFF
TRBV19	-	16	once	TRBJ2-3	TGTGCCAGTAGTATAGATCCCCGGACTAGCACAGATACGCAGTATTTT	CASSIDPRTSTDTQYF
TRBV11-2	TRBD2	16	-	TRBJ2-5	TGTGCCAGCAGCTTCATTCCGGCGGGAGGGCAAGAGACCCAGTACTTC	CASSFIPAGGQETQYF
TRBV27	-	13	-	TRBJ1-2	TGTGCCAGCAGTCACACAAGTAACTATGGCTACACCTTC	CASSHTSNYGYTF
TRBV5-4	-	14	-	TRBJ2-1	TGTGCCAGCCGAGACTTGTTTTCCTACAATGAGCAGTTCTTC	CASRDLFSYNEQFF
TRBV7-2	-	13	-	TRBJ1-5	TGTGCCAGCAGCTCTAATAGCAATCAGCCCCAGCATTTT	CASSSNSNQPQHF
TRBV12-2	-	15	-	TRBJ2-1	TGTGCAAGTCGCTTACCCGGGACTCCGTTCAATGAGCAGTTCTTC	CASRLPGTPFNEQFF
TRBV2	-	17	-	TRBJ2-2	TGTGCCAGCAGTGAAATCGGGGTTAGTCTGGGCCCCGGGGAGCTGTTTTTT	CASSEIGVSLGPGELFF
TRBV28	-	13	-	TRBJ1-2	TGTGCCAGCAGTCCTAGGACATTGCCTGGCTACACCTTC	CASSPRTLPGYTF
TRBV5-4	-	14	-	TRBJ2-5	TGTGCCAGCGGTCGAGGACTCCCCACAGAGACCCAGTACTTC	CASGRGLPTETQYF
TRBV4-1	-	14	-	TRBJ1-2	TGCGCCAGCAGCCCTTCGGAGGGAGGCCATGGCTACACCTTC	CASSPSEGGHGYTF
TRBV14	TRBD1	16	-	TRBJ2-5	TGTGCCAGCAGCCAAGCCCCAACAGGGGCCCAAGAGACCCAGTACTTC	CASSQAPTGAQETQYF
TRBV9	TRBD1	18	-	TRBJ2-6	TGTGCCAGCAGCGTGTGGACAGGGACGCCGTCTGGGGCCAACGTCCTGACTTTC	CASSVWTGTPSGANVLTF
TRBV19	-	12	-	TRBJ1-5	TGTGCCAGTAGATGGCCAAGTCAGCCCCAGCATTTT	CASRWPSQPQHF
TRBV19	-	15	-	TRBJ1-4	TGTGCCAGTAGTGGTCGAGGGAGGTTTTCCGTAAAACTGTTTTTT	CASSGRGRFSVKLFF
TRBV27	TRBD2	16	-	TRBJ2-1	TGTGCCAGCAGTCATACACTAGCGGGGTACTACAATGAGCAGTTCTTC	CASSHTLAGYYNEQFF
TRBV10-2	TRBD2	15	-	TRBJ2-5	TGCGCCAGCAGCTGGACTAGCGGGACGTGGGAGACCCAGTACTTC	CASSWTSGTWETQYF
TRBV27	-	10	-	TRBJ1-1	TGTGCAGCAGGGGAACCTGAAGCTTTCTTT	CAAGEPEAFF
TRBV28	TRBD2	15	once	TRBJ2-1	TGTGCCAGCAGCACTAGCGGGAGCGCCTACAATGAGCAGTTCTTC	CASSTSGSAYNEQFF
TRBV7-9	-	15	few	TRBJ2-7	TGTGCCAGCAGCTCCCTTTCAGGGATAGGGTACGAGCAGTACTTC	CASSSLSGIGYEQYF
TRBV2	TRBD1	15	-	TRBJ1-6	TGTGCCAGCAGTTCTACAGGGGGCGGGGGTTCACCCCTCCACTTT	CASSSTGGGGSPLHF
TRBV5-1	TRBD1	13	-	TRBJ1-2	TGCGCCAGCAGCCGACAGGGGGCTGATGGCTACACCTTC	CASSRQGADGYTF
TRBV7-8	TRBD1	14	few	TRBJ1-1	TGTGCCAGCAGCCCGACATGGACAGGGAGGGAGGCTTTCTTT	CASSPTWTGREAFF
TRBV2	-	14	-	TRBJ2-3	TGTGCCAGCAGAGTCTCGGTGTCCGCAGATACGCAGTATTTT	CASRVSVSADTQYF
TRBV5-1	TRBD2	15	-	TRBJ2-7	TGCGCCAGCAGTGGGGTAGCGGGAGGGCCGGATGAGCAGTACTTC	CASSGVAGGPDEQYF
TRBV4-1	TRBD2	18	-	TRBJ2-2	TGCGCCAGCAACGAGCGGGCGGGAGGCAGGGCCAGAACCGGGGAGCTGTTTTTT	CASNERAGGRARTGELFF
TRBV19	-	13	-	TRBJ1-6	TGTGCCAGTAGTATTTCTTCGGGGAGCCCCCTCCACTTT	CASSISSGSPLHF
TRBV9	TRBD1	14	-	TRBJ1-3	TGTGCCAGCAGCCCAGGGGGATCTGGAAACACCATATATTTT	CASSPGGSGNTIYF
TRBV6-5	-	10	-	TRBJ2-7	TGTGCCAGCGGACTCTACGAGCAGTACTTC	CASGLYEQYF
TRBV4-1	TRBD2	15	-	TRBJ2-3	TGCGCCAGCAGCCAAGTGGGACTAGCGACAGATACGCAGTATTTT	CASSQVGLATDTQYF
TRBV3-1/TRBV3-2	TRBD2	19	few	TRBJ2-4	TGTGCCAGCAGCCCGGCGCCCGGGACTAGCGGGATGGATTGGAACATTCAGTACTTC	CASSPAPGTSGMDWNIQYF
TRBV19	-	14	-	TRBJ2-2	TGTGCCAGTAGTATCCTACCGTTCGCCGGGGAGCTGTTTTTT	CASSILPFAGELFF
TRBV5-1	TRBD2	15	-	TRBJ2-1	TGCGCCAGCAGCGTAACGGGACTAGCGGGAGGGGTCGGGTTCTTC	CASSVTGLAGGVGFF
TRBV6-5	TRBD2	15	-	TRBJ2-2	TGTGCCAGCACTCTCGGGCTAGCGGGTACCGGGGAGCTGTTTTTT	CASTLGLAGTGELFF
TRBV11-2	-	18	-	TRBJ2-7	TGTGCCAGCAGCATCCTGAACCTGGGGGCTAATAGACCTTACGAGCAGTACTTC	CASSILNLGANRPYEQYF
TRBV10-1	-	17	-	TRBJ2-3	TGCGCCAGCATCCGGTCGGCGGGGGCACGGGAGCGAGATACGCAGTATTTT	CASIRSAGARERDTQYF
TRBV14	-	15	few	TRBJ2-2	TGTGCCAGCAGCCAAGTGGGCAGATTCACCGGGGAGCTGTTTTTT	CASSQVGRFTGELFF
TRBV7-9	TRBD1	14	-	TRBJ1-6	TGTGCCAGCAGCTTAGAGGGACAGGATTCACCCCTCCACTTT	CASSLEGQDSPLHF
TRBV5-1	-	14	-	TRBJ1-6	TGCGCCAGCAGCCCCGGAGGAGGGGACTCACCCCTCCACTTT	CASSPGGGDSPLHF
TRBV20-1	-	11	-	TRBJ1-1	TGCAGTGCTAGGGGGCACACTGAAGCTTTCTTT	CSARGHTEAFF
TRBV7-2	TRBD1	14	few	TRBJ2-5	TGTGCCAGCAGCTTGACAGGGGGCCAAGAGACCCAGTACTTC	CASSLTGGQETQYF
TRBV5-1	-	15	-	TRBJ2-7	TGCGCCAGCAGCTTGGGTAGGGGGTTCCCCTACGAGCAGTACTTC	CASSLGRGFPYEQYF
TRBV19	-	13	-	TRBJ1-5	TGTGCCAGTAGCTTACAGAACAATCAGCCCCAGCATTTT	CASSLQNNQPQHF
TRBV29-1	-	13	-	TRBJ2-3	TGCAGCGTAAAACTACCCGGGACAGATACGCAGTATTTT	CSVKLPGTDTQYF
TRBV11-2	-	15	-	TRBJ1-1	TGTGCCAGCAACTCTCCACAGGGCTGGGGCACTGAAGCTTTCTTT	CASNSPQGWGTEAFF
TRBV29-1	TRBD1	15	-	TRBJ2-5	TGCAGCGCTCCATATGACAGGGGTAGAGGAGAGACCCAGTACTTC	CSAPYDRGRGETQYF
TRBV27	TRBD1	14	-	TRBJ2-1	TGTGCCAGCAAACAGGGGGGCTCCTACAATGAGCAGTTCTTC	CASKQGGSYNEQFF
TRBV27	-	14	-	TRBJ2-1	TGTGCCAGCAGTTCGCCAAATCTACTCAATGAGCAGTTCTTC	CASSSPNLLNEQFF
TRBV3-1/TRBV3-2	-	16	-	TRBJ2-3	TGTGCCAGCAGCCAAAATTGGGTTAGAGGCCCAGATACGCAGTATTTT	CASSQNWVRGPDTQYF
TRBV6-5	TRBD1	13	-	TRBJ2-2	TGTGCCAGCCACGACAGGGCGGCCGGGGAGCTGTTTTTT	CASHDRAAGELFF
TRBV7-6	TRBD1	16	-	TRBJ2-1	TGTGCCAGCAGCCCAACCCCGGGACAGGGCTCCAATGAGCAGTTCTTC	CASSPTPGQGSNEQFF
TRBV11-2	-	13	-	TRBJ2-3	TGTGCCAGCAGGCAGGGATGGAGAGATACGCAGTATTTT	CASRQGWRDTQYF
TRBV7-9	TRBD1	18	once	TRBJ2-1	TGTGCCAGCAGCTTGACGCCATTTACAGGGGGCCTCTACAATGAGCAGTTCTTC	CASSLTPFTGGLYNEQFF